One sample yielded the 5 T cell receptor beta chains listed below, sequenced in a study of vaccination effects on CD4 cells after COVID-19. Antigens for these TCRs are unknown. Sequencing was preceded by expansion of antigen-specific CD4+ T cells with viral peptide pools in the ViraFEST assay. Isolating CD4+ T cells followed about 10 days of culture. All vaccine recipients tested negative for nucleocapsid antibodies and had never contracted SARS-CoV-2 infection. Only in-frame clones appear in the TCRdb table, and some are missing; sequencing was by immunoSEQ multiplex PCR. The table records fewer than 30,000 clones, around 70% of them present only once. The material sequenced was CD4+ T cells from PBMCs cultured with SARS-CoV-2 spike peptides, taken before COVID-19 vaccination. The source of these receptors is a human donor who received a COVID-19 vaccine.

The chain couples TRBV3-1 (or the pseudogene TRBV3-2) to TRBJ2-3; 13 bases map to TRBD2. With 4 bases clipped from V and 6 bases from J, the junction kept 1 base outside the gene matches. The CDR3 is 14 residues long. Per germline, CDR1 LGHDT and CDR2 YNNKEL (reference sequence). CDR3 DNA: TGTGCCAGCAGCCCACTAGCGGGAGGGGATACGCAGTATTTT. Its translation is CASSPLAGGDTQYF.

This chain links TRBV27 with TRBJ1-1; tentatively, D is TRBD1 (6 bases). V gave up 3 bases and J gave up 8 bases, with 10 bases separating them. Germline CDR1 MNHEY, CDR2 SMNVEV (reference sequence). This CDR3 region has 12 residues. This chain's CDR3 is CASSFPGAEAFF. The CDR3 DNA reads as TGTGCCAGCAGTTTCCCGGGGGCCGAAGCTTTCTTT.

The chain uses TRBV24-1 and TRBJ1-2; D remains ambiguous. CDR1 and CDR2 (germline): KGHDR, SFDVKD. V shed 2 bases and J shed 4 bases, with 4 bases lying between them. The CDR3 spans 12 residues. DNA of the CDR3: TGTGCCACCAGTGATTCATTCTATGGCTACACCTTC. Translating gives CATSDSFYGYTF.

The rearrangement joins TRBV5-8 to TRBJ1-6; 7 bases align to TRBD1. J was trimmed by 6 bases and V by 2 bases; bases with no gene match: 5. CDR1 and CDR2 from the germline V gene are SGHTS and YDEGEE. CDR3 length: 15 amino acids. The CDR3 DNA reads as TGTGCCAGCAGCTTACAGGGGCCGGGTAATTCACCCCTCCACTTT. Protein sequence: CASSLQGPGNSPLHF.

This clone was picked up a small number of times. The chain joins TRBV5-3 to TRBJ1-2; D is unclear. TRBV5-3 is noted as an ORF with a role that remains uncertain. CDR3 length equals 12 residues. Trimming left V 5 bases short and J 1 base short, with 6 bases between. The CDR3 sequence: CARRQFNYGYTF. The CDR3 DNA reads as TGTGCCAGAAGACAGTTTAACTATGGCTACACCTTC.